The clone carrying this T cell receptor beta chain showed up just a few times. Its specificity is unknown. A far larger clone lies a single base away; this is likely a read error. At the DNA level, this CDR3 is encoded by other sequences in the same sample as well. Sorted populations all had greater than 98% purity. These data are taken from a study of beta chain features in type 1 diabetes. All of the isolated RNA was reverse transcribed, so expressed TCRB transcripts were sequenced. Method: immunoSEQ multiplex PCR; TCRdb's copy keeps in-frame clones and lacks some. The table has under 400,000 clones, 14% seen once. This CDR3 contains 14 residues. V lost 5 bases and J lost 6; bases outside the gene matches: 5. Germline V gene data show CDR1 as SGHTA and CDR2 as FQGNSA. Points from the study as a whole: When Type 1 diabetes patients were examined, their TCRB CDR3s proved moderately but significantly shorter in all four CD4+ subsets.

Sample: central memory CD4+ T cells from blood. This sequence was found in a man aged 25-45 years in good health. This chain connects TRBV7-2 to TRBJ2-1, with TRBD2 matching 9 bases. The CDR3 DNA sequence: TGTGCCAGCAGCCGCGGGACTAGCTCCAATGAGCAGTTCTTC. Its translation is CASSRGTSSNEQFF.